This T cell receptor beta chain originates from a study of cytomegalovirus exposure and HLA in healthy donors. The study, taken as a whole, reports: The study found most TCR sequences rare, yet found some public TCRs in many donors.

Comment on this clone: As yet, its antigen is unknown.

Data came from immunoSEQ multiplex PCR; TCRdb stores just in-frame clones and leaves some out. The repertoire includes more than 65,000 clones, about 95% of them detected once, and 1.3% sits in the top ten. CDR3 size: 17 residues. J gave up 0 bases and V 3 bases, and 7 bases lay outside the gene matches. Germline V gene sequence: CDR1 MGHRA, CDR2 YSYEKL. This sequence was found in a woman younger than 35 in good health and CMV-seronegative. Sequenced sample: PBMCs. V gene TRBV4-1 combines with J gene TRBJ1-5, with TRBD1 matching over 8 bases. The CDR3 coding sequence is TGCGCCAGCAGCCACCTTACAGGGGGGAATAGCAATCAGCCCCAGCATTTT. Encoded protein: CASSHLTGGNSNQPQHF.